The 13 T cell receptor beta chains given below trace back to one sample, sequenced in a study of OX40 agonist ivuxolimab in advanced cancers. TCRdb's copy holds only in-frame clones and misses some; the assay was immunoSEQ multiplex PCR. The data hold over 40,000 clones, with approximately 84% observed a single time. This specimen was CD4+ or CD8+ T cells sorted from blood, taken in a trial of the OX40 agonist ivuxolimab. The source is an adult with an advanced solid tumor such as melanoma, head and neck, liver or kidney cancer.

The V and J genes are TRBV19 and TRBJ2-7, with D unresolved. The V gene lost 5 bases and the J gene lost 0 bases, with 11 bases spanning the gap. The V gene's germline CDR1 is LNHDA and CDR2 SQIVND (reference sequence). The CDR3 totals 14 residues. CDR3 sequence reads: CASSLAEYSYEQYF. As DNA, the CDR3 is TGTGCCAGTAGTCTGGCAGAGTACTCCTACGAGCAGTACTTC.

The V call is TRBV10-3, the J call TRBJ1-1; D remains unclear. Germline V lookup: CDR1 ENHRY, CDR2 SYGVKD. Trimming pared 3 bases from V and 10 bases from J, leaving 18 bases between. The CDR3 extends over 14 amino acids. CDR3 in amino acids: CAISEAPEGSGAFF. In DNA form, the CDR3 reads TGTGCCATCAGTGAAGCCCCCGAGGGCAGCGGAGCTTTCTTT.

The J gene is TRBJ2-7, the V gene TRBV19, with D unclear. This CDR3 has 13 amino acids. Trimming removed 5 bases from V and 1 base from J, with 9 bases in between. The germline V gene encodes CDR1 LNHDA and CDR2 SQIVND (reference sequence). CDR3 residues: CASSFEGSYEQYF. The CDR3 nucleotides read TGTGCCAGTAGTTTTGAAGGGTCCTACGAGCAGTACTTC.

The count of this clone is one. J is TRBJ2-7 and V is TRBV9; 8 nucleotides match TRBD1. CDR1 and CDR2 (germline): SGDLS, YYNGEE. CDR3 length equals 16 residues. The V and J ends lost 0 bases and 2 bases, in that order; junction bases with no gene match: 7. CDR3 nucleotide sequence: TGTGCCAGCAGCGTAGGTCCGACAGGGGAGACCTACGAGCAGTACTTC. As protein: CASSVGPTGETYEQYF.

DNA for the CDR3: TGTGCCAGCAGCGGAACCTACGAGCAGTACTTC. As protein: CASSGTYEQYF. This chain connects TRBV2 to TRBJ2-5; D remains unclear. The closer fit of TRBJ2-7 to the DNA end suggests the J call may be wrong. This CDR3 has 11 residues. The germline CDR1 and CDR2 sequences are SNHLY and FYNNEI.

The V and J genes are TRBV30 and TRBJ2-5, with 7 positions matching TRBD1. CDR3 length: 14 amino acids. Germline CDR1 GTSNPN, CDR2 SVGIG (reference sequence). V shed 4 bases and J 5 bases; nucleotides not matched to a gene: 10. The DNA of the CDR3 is TGTGCCTGGAACCAGGGGGTAGGAGAGGAGACCCAGTACTTC. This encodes CAWNQGVGEETQYF.

The CDR3 protein is CASSISVNTGELFF. As DNA, the CDR3 is TGTGCCAGTAGTATCTCGGTTAACACCGGGGAGCTGTTTTTT. The chain has TRBV19 and TRBJ2-2; no clear D gene. V lost 3 bases and J 2 bases, leaving 7 bases between the germline ends. Germline CDR1 and CDR2: LNHDA and SQIVND (reference sequence). The CDR3 consists of 14 residues.

CDR3 protein: CASSYKVGAIAYEQYF. The DNA for the CDR3 is TGTGCCAGCAGTTACAAAGTGGGGGCGATTGCCTACGAGCAGTACTTC. The gene calls are TRBV6-5 and TRBJ2-7, with TRBD1 as a possible D gene (6 bases). Germline V CDR1 and CDR2: MNHEY, SVGAGI. The V and J ends lost 2 bases and 2 bases respectively, with 16 bases between them. This CDR3 is built from 16 residues.

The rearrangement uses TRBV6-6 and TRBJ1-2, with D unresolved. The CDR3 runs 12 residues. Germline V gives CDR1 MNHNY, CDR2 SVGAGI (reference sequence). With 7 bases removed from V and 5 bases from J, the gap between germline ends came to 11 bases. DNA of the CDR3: TGTGCCAGCACTAACAAGGAATATGGCTACACCTTC. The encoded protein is CASTNKEYGYTF.

The DNA of the CDR3 is TGTGCCAGCAGTTCTGCGGGGGGACCGGCGGACAATGAGCAGTTCTTC. Translating gives CASSSAGGPADNEQFF. The chain links TRBV28 to TRBJ2-1; 8 bases fit TRBD2. The length of the CDR3 is 16 residues. CDR1 and CDR2 from the germline V gene are MDHEN and SYDVKM. V gave up 4 bases and J gave up 5 bases; unmatched junction bases: 10.

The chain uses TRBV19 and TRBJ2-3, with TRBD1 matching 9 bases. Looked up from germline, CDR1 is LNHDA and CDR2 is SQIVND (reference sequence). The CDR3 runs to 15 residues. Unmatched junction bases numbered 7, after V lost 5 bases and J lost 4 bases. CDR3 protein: CASSAGQGMADTQYF. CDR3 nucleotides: TGTGCCAGTAGTGCGGGACAGGGTATGGCAGATACGCAGTATTTT.

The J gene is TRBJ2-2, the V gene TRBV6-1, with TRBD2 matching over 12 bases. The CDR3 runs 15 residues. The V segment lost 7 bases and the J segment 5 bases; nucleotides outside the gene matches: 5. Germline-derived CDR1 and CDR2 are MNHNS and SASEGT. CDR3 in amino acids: CASKGLAGGTGELFF. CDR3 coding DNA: TGTGCCAGCAAAGGGCTAGCGGGAGGGACCGGGGAGCTGTTTTTT.

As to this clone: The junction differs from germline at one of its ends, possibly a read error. The CDR3 bases are TGTGCCAGCAGTGTAGCGGGAACTCCTACAGATGAGCAGTTCTTC. Translation gives CASSVAGTPTDEQFF. The chain couples TRBV9 to TRBJ2-1; 8 bases agree with TRBD2. Germline V CDR1 and CDR2: SGDLS, YYNGEE. This CDR3 comprises 15 residues.